This is a list of T cell receptor beta chains from one sample in a study of technical replicates of blood from several donors. Measured with immunoSEQ multiplex PCR; TCRdb has only the in-frame clones, and not every one. The table includes under 110,000 clones, roughly 95% detected once. Sequencing was carried out using T cells isolated from PBMCs. These receptor sequences come from a human donor in good health. Each CDR3 is given with its conserved first and last residue. A D gene is named only where the DNA matches it firmly. Clone size, where shown, is once, few, many, or a class for clones that have expanded.

size,D,V,J,CDR3,DNA
NA,NA,TRBV4-1,TRBJ2-5,CASSQTVAETQYF,TGCGCCAGCAGCCAAACGGTTGCAGAGACCCAGTACTTC
NA,TRBD1,TRBV7-9,TRBJ2-1,CASSLGGTGLITNEQFF,TGTGCCAGCAGCTTAGGAGGGACAGGGCTAATAACCAATGAGCAGTTCTTC
NA,TRBD1,TRBV27,TRBJ1-4,CASSRDSATNEKLFF,TGTGCCAGCAGTCGGGACAGTGCAACTAATGAAAAACTGTTTTTT
NA,TRBD2,TRBV7-3,TRBJ2-1,CASSLTSGGDEQFF,TGTGCCAGCAGCCTGACTAGCGGGGGCGATGAGCAGTTCTTC
NA,NA,TRBV19,TRBJ2-1,CASSTDTSYNEQFF,TGTGCCAGTAGTACCGACACATCCTACAATGAGCAGTTCTTC
NA,NA,TRBV15,TRBJ2-3,CATSGQPESDTQYF,TGTGCCACCAGCGGACAGCCCGAATCCGATACGCAGTATTTT
NA,NA,TRBV28,TRBJ2-7,CASSLKQPYEQYF,TGTGCCAGCAGTTTAAAACAGCCCTACGAGCAGTACTTC
NA,TRBD2,TRBV7-9,TRBJ2-5,CASRLAGAGETQYF,TGTGCCAGCAGACTAGCGGGAGCGGGCGAGACCCAGTACTTC
NA,TRBD1,TRBV7-3,TRBJ2-1,CASSDRAAPYNEQFF,TGTGCCAGCAGCGACAGGGCGGCGCCCTACAATGAGCAGTTCTTC
NA,TRBD2,TRBV9,TRBJ2-7,CASSPRGGGISYEQYF,TGTGCCAGCAGCCCCAGAGGCGGGGGGATCTCCTACGAGCAGTACTTC
NA,NA,TRBV4-1,TRBJ2-1,CASSQDSRLQSSYNEQFF,TGCGCCAGCAGCCAAGATAGTCGACTACAGAGCTCCTACAATGAGCAGTTCTTC
NA,NA,TRBV5-4,TRBJ1-2,CASSLRGWDYGYTF,TGTGCCAGCAGCTTAAGAGGGTGGGACTATGGCTACACCTTC
NA,TRBD1,TRBV6-5,TRBJ1-5,CASSWDRGRQPQHF,TGTGCCAGCAGTTGGGACAGGGGTCGGCAGCCCCAGCATTTT
NA,TRBD1,TRBV27,TRBJ2-7,CASSPARDRVEQYF,TGTGCCAGCAGTCCCGCTCGGGACAGGGTCGAGCAGTACTTC
NA,NA,TRBV10-3,TRBJ2-2,CAISDSRDLTGELFF,TGTGCCATCAGTGATTCCAGGGATCTCACCGGGGAGCTGTTTTTT
NA,NA,TRBV2,TRBJ1-1,CASRGDMNTEAFF,TGTGCCAGCAGAGGCGACATGAACACTGAAGCTTTCTTT
NA,NA,TRBV5-5,TRBJ2-7,CASSPRQKYEQYF,TGTGCCAGCAGCCCACGACAGAAATACGAGCAGTACTTC
NA,TRBD2,TRBV4-2,TRBJ2-3,CASSQDRLPSGGRTDTQYF,TGTGCCAGCAGCCAAGATCGCTTGCCCAGCGGGGGTCGCACAGATACGCAGTATTTT
NA,NA,TRBV19,TRBJ2-5,CASSIGFLVPRSSETQYF,TGTGCCAGTAGTATAGGGTTTCTCGTCCCCAGGTCATCAGAGACCCAGTACTTC
NA,NA,TRBV9,TRBJ2-3,CASSVARTDTQYF,TGTGCCAGCAGCGTAGCTAGAACAGATACGCAGTATTTT
NA,TRBD1,TRBV25-1,TRBJ2-4,CASSEPWDRHRSDIQYF,TGTGCCAGCAGTGAACCCTGGGACAGGCATCGGTCGGACATTCAGTACTTC
NA,NA,TRBV6-5,TRBJ1-2,CASREEPTNYGYTF,TGTGCCAGCAGGGAGGAGCCTACTAACTATGGCTACACCTTC
once,NA,TRBV11-3,TRBJ1-1,CASSLFGQNTEAFF,TGTGCCAGCAGCTTATTTGGCCAGAACACTGAAGCTTTCTTT
NA,TRBD2,TRBV28,TRBJ2-7,CASSLLSPGGYEQYF,TGTGCCAGCAGTTTATTGTCCCCGGGGGGCTACGAGCAGTACTTC
once,TRBD2,TRBV7-3,TRBJ2-1,CASSLAGWTSGVNNEQFF,TGTGCCAGCAGCTTAGCCGGATGGACTAGCGGGGTAAACAATGAGCAGTTCTTC
NA,NA,TRBV5-1,TRBJ2-5,CASSLAGTSQETQYF,TGCGCCAGCAGCTTGGCCGGGACATCCCAAGAGACCCAGTACTTC
NA,NA,TRBV5-1,TRBJ2-7,CARTEEAALWVQYF,TGCGCCAGGACCGAGGAAGCGGCTCTGTGGGTGCAGTACTTC
few,NA,TRBV7-6,TRBJ1-4,CASSLGGGRNEKLFF,TGTGCCAGCAGCTTAGGGGGGGGTAGGAATGAAAAACTGTTTTTT
once,TRBD1,TRBV11-2,TRBJ2-2,CASSPRQGARELFF,TGTGCCAGCAGCCCCCGACAGGGGGCACGGGAGCTGTTTTTT
NA,TRBD1,TRBV4-1,TRBJ1-6,CASSQVFGGTANSPLHF,TGCGCCAGCAGCCAAGTATTTGGGGGGACAGCGAATTCACCCCTCCACTTT
NA,NA,TRBV27,TRBJ1-5,CASSQRGGLQDQPQHF,TGTGCCAGCAGTCAACGGGGGGGCTTGCAGGATCAGCCCCAGCATTTT
NA,TRBD2,TRBV14,TRBJ2-5,CASSQGLLAGTEETQYF,TGTGCCAGCAGCCAAGGCTTGCTAGCGGGGACTGAAGAGACCCAGTACTTC
NA,TRBD1,TRBV2,TRBJ1-2,CASIPELTGTGLSSGYTF,TGTGCCAGCATTCCCGAACTTACCGGGACAGGGCTTTCCAGTGGCTACACCTTC
NA,TRBD1,TRBV7-9,TRBJ2-7,CASSARDRDEQYF,TGTGCCAGCAGCGCCCGGGACAGGGACGAGCAGTACTTC
NA,NA,TRBV27,TRBJ2-3,CASSLNGGTQYF,TGTGCCAGCAGTTTAAATGGCGGTACGCAGTATTTT
NA,NA,TRBV5-1,TRBJ1-2,CASSTDGTNLNYGYTF,TGCGCCAGCAGCACCGATGGGACAAACCTTAACTATGGCTACACCTTC
NA,NA,TRBV5-1,TRBJ2-5,CASSLTGLETQYF,TGCGCCAGCAGCCTAACAGGGCTAGAGACCCAGTACTTC
NA,NA,TRBV6-1,TRBJ1-5,CASSVTVSNQPQHF,TGTGCCAGCAGTGTCACGGTTAGCAATCAGCCCCAGCATTTT
NA,NA,TRBV5-4,TRBJ1-3,CASSLARGGVGNTIYF,TGTGCCAGCAGCTTGGCCCGGGGGGGCGTTGGAAACACCATATATTTT
NA,NA,TRBV28,TRBJ1-5,CASRDYSNQPQHF,TGTGCCAGCAGAGACTATAGCAATCAGCCCCAGCATTTT
NA,NA,TRBV7-9,TRBJ2-7,CASSFTDSSYEQYF,TGTGCCAGCAGCTTCACCGACAGCTCCTACGAGCAGTACTTC
NA,NA,TRBV15,TRBJ2-7,CATSRDLGLEGYEQYF,TGTGCCACCAGCAGAGATCTGGGGCTAGAAGGGTACGAGCAGTACTTC